A single sample gave rise to the 20 T cell receptor beta chains below, sequenced in a study of CD8 T cells in ankylosing spondylitis. Study-wide results and limits: Seven or eight highly homologous variants made up a TCR beta motif, and this motif appeared characteristic of ankylosing spondylitis blood.

The antigens for these receptors are not known. In TCRdb, the 5' RACE reads were re-called with MiXCR into one record per CDR3 protein. Among about 500,000 distinct CDR3 sequences listed, over 9.5% were seen once. Sequencing input: blood, either unsorted or a sorted T cell fraction (not recorded which). These receptors were collected from a male donor with ankylosing spondylitis.

CDR3 DNA: TGCGCCAGCAGTGACTCGGCCCGACAGAACTATGGCTACACCTTC. It translates to CASSDSARQNYGYTF. The rearrangement joins TRBV10-2 to TRBJ1-2, with a tentative D call TRBD1 (5 bases). V dropped 3 bases and J dropped 2 bases, with 13 bases sitting between them. Germline lookup yields CDR1 WSHSY and CDR2 SAAADI. The CDR3 has 15 residues.

The chain couples TRBV11-3 to TRBJ2-1; 8 positions agree with TRBD2. Germline assignment: CDR1 SGHNT and CDR2 YENEEA. This CDR3 is 15 amino acids long. V dropped 5 bases and J dropped 2; count of bases not matched to a gene: 5. Here the CDR3 reads CASSMVAGPYNEQFF. The DNA for the CDR3 is TGTGCCAGCAGCATGGTAGCGGGGCCCTACAATGAGCAGTTCTTC.

The V and J genes are TRBV6-6 and TRBJ2-7; no clear D. CDR1 and CDR2 from the germline V gene are MNHNY and SVGAGI (reference sequence). The CDR3 runs 13 residues. The ends were cut back, 2 bases at V and 3 bases at J, with 8 bases in the middle. CDR3 nucleotides: TGTGCCAGCAGTTACGCGGAGATCTACGAGCAGTACTTC. Protein: CASSYAEIYEQYF.

This clonotype was seen ten or more times. The chain uses TRBV29-1 and TRBJ2-5, with D possibly being TRBD2 (6 bases). Per the germline V gene, CDR1 is SQVTM and CDR2 is ANQGSEA. The ends were cut back, 5 bases at V and 4 bases at J, with 23 bases in the middle. This CDR3 contains 16 residues. This chain's CDR3 is CSVTGSLRRRRETQYF. CDR3 DNA: TGCAGCGTTACCGGGAGCTTAAGAAGACGCCGAGAGACCCAGTACTTC.

This clonotype was counted between two and nine times. The chain couples TRBV11-2 to TRBJ2-3, with TRBD1 as a possible D gene (6 bases). V was trimmed by 6 bases and J by 6 bases, leaving 16 bases between them. The CDR3 runs 14 residues. In germline, CDR1 is SGHAT, CDR2 FQNNGV. The CDR3 sequence is CASSPNDRLDTQYF. The CDR3, as DNA: TGTGCCAGCAGTCCAAACGACAGGTTGGATACGCAGTATTTT. The entire variable domain, with the rest obtained from reference TRBV11-2 and TRBJ2-3, is as follows: EAGVAQSPRYKIIEKRQSVAFWCNPISGHATLYWYQQILGQGPKLLIQFQNNGVVDDSQLPKDRFSAERLKGVDSTLKIQPAKLEDSAVYLCASSPNDRLDTQYFGPGTRLTVL.

This sequence joins TRBV29-1 and TRBJ2-7; D is unresolved. V gave up 4 bases and J gave up 3 bases, with 7 bases separating them. CDR1 and CDR2 (germline): SQVTM, ANQGSEA. This CDR3 spans 11 amino acids. CDR3 nucleotide sequence: TGCAGCGTTGCGGACGTCTACGAGCAGTACTTC. Translation: CSVADVYEQYF.

The chain employs TRBV19 and TRBJ2-7; D possibly corresponds to TRBD1 (6 bases). In germline, CDR1 is LNHDA, CDR2 SQIVND (reference sequence). The CDR3 loop spans 13 amino acids. V lost 5 bases and J 6 bases, leaving 14 bases between the germline ends. The CDR3 DNA follows: TGTGCCAGTAGTTCTCAGGGGCTCATCGAGCAGTACTTC. It encodes CASSSQGLIEQYF.

The table lists this clonotype with a few counts. The chain joins TRBV20-1 to TRBJ1-1; D is unresolved. The CDR3 has 11 residues. CDR1 is DFQATT, CDR2 SNEGSKA, per germline (reference sequence). The ends were cut back, 2 bases at V and 4 bases at J, with 5 bases in the middle. Here the CDR3 reads CSARWGTEAFF. The CDR3 coding sequence is TGCAGTGCTAGATGGGGCACTGAAGCTTTCTTT.

This chain uses TRBV20-1 with TRBJ1-3; TRBD1 might be the D (6 bases). Looked up from germline, CDR1 is DFQATT and CDR2 is SNEGSKA (reference sequence). CDR3 length: 13 amino acids. V shed 1 base and J shed 8 bases, with 12 bases lying between them. In DNA form, the CDR3 reads TGCAGTGCTAGAGTTGGGGGCGCGGACACCATATATTTT. Protein sequence: CSARVGGADTIYF.

This clonotype was recorded a few times. CDR3 region: CASSPSTGGYEQYV. DNA of the CDR3: TGTGCCAGCTCACCTTCCACAGGGGGCTACGAGCAGTACGTC. V usage is TRBV18 and J usage is TRBJ2-7, with 8 bases that match TRBD1. Germline loops: CDR1 KGHSH, CDR2 LQKENI. This CDR3 spans 14 amino acids. V trimming: 3 bases; J trimming: 3 bases; junction bases outside the gene matches: 4.

Many counts were recorded for this clonotype. This chain connects TRBV5-1 to TRBJ2-7; no reliable D call. The length of the CDR3 is 14 residues. V dropped 2 bases and J dropped 0 bases, with 9 bases sitting between them. CDR1 SGHRS and CDR2 YFSETQ come from the germline V gene. The CDR3 DNA reads as TGCGCCAGCAGCTTTAGGTCGGACTCCTACGAGCAGTACGTC. It is translated as CASSFRSDSYEQYV.

The CDR3 reads CASSQPKGTDSGNTIYF. CDR3 nucleotides: TGTGCCAGCAGCCAACCTAAAGGTACCGACTCTGGAAACACCATATATTTT. This sequence joins TRBV4-2 and TRBJ1-3; D call uncertain. The CDR3 spans 17 residues. Germline V lookup: CDR1 LGHNA, CDR2 YNFKEQ. The ends were cut back, 2 bases at V and 0 bases at J, with 14 bases in the middle.

The J gene is TRBJ1-4, the V gene TRBV12-3 or TRBV12-4, with 10 bases identical to TRBD1. The junction had 2 bases not matched to a gene; V was cut back by 6 bases and J by 13 bases. The CDR3 has 11 amino acids. The CDR3 spells CASSRTGGLFF. The CDR3 DNA follows: TGTGCCAGCAGCCGGACAGGGGGACTGTTTTTT.

There are a few counts of this clonotype. The J gene is TRBJ1-3, the V gene TRBV10-3; weak D call: TRBD1 (5 bases). With 4 bases removed from V and 5 bases from J, the gap between germline ends came to 9 bases. Germline lookup yields CDR1 ENHRY and CDR2 SYGVKD. The length of the CDR3 is 13 residues. The CDR3 DNA is TGTGCCATCAGTGGCGCAGGGAGAAACACCATATATTTT. Translating gives CAISGAGRNTIYF.

The J gene is TRBJ2-7, the V gene TRBV2, with D perhaps TRBD1 or TRBD2 (5 bases each). CDR3 length: 14 residues. Trimming stripped 7 bases from V and 5 bases from J, with 18 bases between. Germline CDR1 reads SNHLY; CDR2 reads FYNNEI. The chain's CDR3 is CASIPTRGVDEQYF. The DNA of the CDR3 is TGTGCCAGCATCCCTACGAGGGGTGTCGACGAGCAGTACTTC.

This clonotype was seen repeatedly, ten times or more. The gene calls are TRBV5-1 and TRBJ2-7; a possible D gene is TRBD1 (6 bases). The CDR3 contains 15 residues. CDR1 is SGHRS and CDR2 is YFSETQ in the germline V gene. V was trimmed by 4 bases and J by 3 bases, leaving 17 bases between them. Written as DNA, the CDR3 is TGCGCCAGCAGCGCTTCCCCCGGACAGCTCTACGAGCAGTACGTC. This sequence encodes CASSASPGQLYEQYV.

Regarding this clonotype: Compared with germline, one end of the junction differs, possibly owing to a read error. The chain recombines TRBV20-1 with TRBJ2-1, with a weak D call TRBD2 (5 bases). Germline V gene sequence: CDR1 DFQATT, CDR2 SNEGSKA (reference sequence). CDR3 length: 13 residues. CDR3 sequence reads: CSARPSKPSIIFF. The CDR3 DNA reads as TGCAGTGCTAGACCCTCAAAGCCTAGCATTATATTCTTT.

Only a few counts were recorded for this clonotype. The chain combines TRBV30 with TRBJ2-7, with TRBD1 as a possible D gene (5 bases). The CDR3 extends over 16 amino acids. Germline-derived CDR1 and CDR2 are GTSNPN and SVGIG (reference sequence). V dropped 1 base and J dropped 2 bases, with 18 bases sitting between them. CDR3 bases: TGTGCCTGGAGTGACCTAGGGGAAGCCAGCCCCTACGAGCAGTACTTC. Translation: CAWSDLGEASPYEQYF.

This clonotype was seen only a few times. This sequence joins TRBV6-1 and TRBJ2-5, with 7 bases that match TRBD2. Germline V gene sequence: CDR1 MNHNS, CDR2 SASEGT. The V gene end was trimmed by 7 bases and the J gene end by 5 bases; junction bases not matched to a gene: 10. The CDR3 contains 14 residues. The CDR3 sequence: CASIPAGKAETQYF. The CDR3 DNA sequence: TGTGCCAGCATACCAGCGGGGAAGGCGGAGACCCAGTACTTC.

This rearrangement joins TRBV20-1 to TRBJ2-7; D ambiguous. The length of the CDR3 is 15 residues. The ends were cut back, 5 bases at V and 5 bases at J, with 22 bases in the middle. Germline CDR1 DFQATT, CDR2 SNEGSKA (reference sequence). DNA of the CDR3: TGCAGTGCTGCTAGGCTGGACCTAGTCGGCGACGAGCAGTACTTC. Amino acids: CSAARLDLVGDEQYF.